The TCR beta chain described here comes from a study of cytomegalovirus exposure and HLA in healthy donors. The method was immunoSEQ multiplex PCR; TCRdb's version includes in-frame clones alone and lacks a portion of them. This table has roughly 90,000 clones, roughly 92% appearing once. This CDR3 spans 16 amino acids. CDR1 and CDR2 from the germline V gene are SGHRS and YFSETQ. Trimming took off 4 bases at V and 5 bases at J, with 21 bases between the two ends. The study, taken as a whole, reports: It was about 150 TCR beta chains that were listed as cytomegalovirus-associated.

Comments on this clone: The antigen is unknown.

The clonotype originates from a woman in her thirties in good health and CMV-seropositive. Sequenced sample: PBMCs. The J gene is TRBJ1-2, the V gene TRBV5-1; D gene ambiguous. CDR3 nucleotides: TGCGCCAGCAGCCCATTTTCTAGGAGTTCCTTATATGGCTACACCTTC. It specifies CASSPFSRSSLYGYTF.